One T cell receptor beta chain is described in this entry. Described time point: patch test 1, 2 weeks after DPC sensitization. The treatment denotes: therapeutic diphenylcyclopropenone sensitization with weekly scalp DPC. TCRdb recomputed calls from the RACE reads with MiXCR, one row per CDR3 protein. Of approximately 350,000 distinct CDR3 sequences listed, under 8% were seen once; the top ten hold approximately 8%. CDR1 is MNHNS and CDR2 is SASEGT in the germline V gene. This CDR3 is built from 15 residues. V was clipped by 8 bases and J by 3 bases, with 19 bases between them. This sample was included in a study of human T cells and chemical hapten exposure. Study-level background: For sensitization, 2% DPC was applied to a roughly 2 cm by roughly 2 cm patch of upper inner arm skin. Throughout a study of 20 to 30 weeks, patients underwent weekly scalp administration of diphenylcyclopropenone doses.

The receptor comes from a woman aged 18-29 years with alopecia areata. Some clones in this sample may be carry-over from other donors' samples. Sequenced material: whole blood, taken in connection with sensitization to the hapten diphenylcyclopropenone (DPC). V and J are TRBV6-1 and TRBJ1-2; no reliable D call. CDR3 sequence: CASYKPNRRDYGYTF. The CDR3 DNA follows: TGTGCCAGCTATAAACCTAATAGACGGGACTATGGCTACACCTTC.